In this sample, the clone carrying this TCR beta chain turned up many times. Its antigen is unidentified. This sample's TCRbeta library carried unique molecular identifier barcodes. TCRdb called the PCR reads again in MiXCR, with one record for every CDR3 protein. The data hold fewer than 550,000 distinct CDR3 sequences, with approximately 10% observed a single time. This sample is drawn from a study of T-cell reconstitution after alpha-beta-depleted transplantation in children. Deletions cut 2 bases from V and 1 base from J, with 5 bases between. The CDR3 sequence is 13 residues long. Germline CDR1 is MNHNS and CDR2 is SASEGT. Study observations and caveats: After one year, T-cell counts and TCRbeta diversity mostly came from new T cells. At day 60, the high TCRbeta diversity found in some patients originated from recipient T cells and thymic progenitors that had survived. Expanded clones from the graft, numbering several hundred, reportedly supplied alpha-beta T cells about two months after transplant.

V usage is TRBV6-1 and J usage is TRBJ1-1, with no clear D. This receptor was taken from a child between 2 and 9 years old with inherited bone marrow failure, due to receive a stem cell transplant. The material sequenced was PBMCs, taken before TCRalphabeta/CD19-depleted stem cell transplant. CDR3 protein: CASSETENTEAFF. The CDR3 nucleotides read TGTGCCAGCAGTGAAACGGAGAACACTGAAGCTTTCTTT.